Listed here are 28 T cell receptor beta chains from one sample, sequenced in a study of blood T cell repertoires in COVID-19. Assay used: immunoSEQ multiplex PCR; TCRdb lists only in-frame clones, some missing. The table includes nearly 95,000 clones, 90% detected once. Input material: peripheral blood. The source is a human donor with active COVID-19. The donor label of this sample is uncertain.

V and J are TRBV23-1 and TRBJ1-2; unclear D gene. TRBV23-1 is an ORF, and what it does is uncertain. This CDR3 spans 16 amino acids. V was clipped by 4 bases and J by 4 bases, with 19 bases between them. The CDR3 reads CASSPETRKSLYGYTF. CDR3 nucleotide sequence: TGCGCCAGCAGTCCCGAGACTCGGAAATCCCTCTATGGCTACACCTTC.

The V gene is TRBV6-6, the J gene TRBJ2-5, with TRBD2 matching over 7 bases. After removal of 7 bases from V and 7 bases from J, the junction contained 6 bases not matched to a gene. CDR1 is MNHNY, CDR2 SVGAGI, per germline (reference sequence). The CDR3 extends over 12 amino acids. The CDR3 spells CASTGEGLTQYF. CDR3 nucleotide sequence: TGTGCCAGCACCGGGGAGGGGTTGACCCAGTACTTC.

The chain recombines TRBV6-6 with TRBJ1-1, with D perhaps TRBD1 (6 bases). This CDR3 contains 15 residues. The V end lost 2 bases, the J end lost 2 bases, and 12 bases lay between the germline ends. The V gene's germline CDR1 is MNHNY and CDR2 SVGAGI (reference sequence). CDR3 protein: CASSYPDSFNTEAFF. DNA of the CDR3: TGTGCCAGCAGTTACCCGGACAGTTTCAACACTGAAGCTTTCTTT.

This clone was observed once. V and J are TRBV19 and TRBJ2-1; 10 bases are a match to TRBD2. The germline gives CDR1 LNHDA, CDR2 SQIVND (reference sequence). The V and J ends lost 6 bases and 6 bases, in that order; junction bases with no gene match: 5. The CDR3 consists of 14 residues. The CDR3 nucleotides read TGTGCCAGTAGCCGGACTAGCGGACGCAATGAGCAGTTCTTC. Its protein is CASSRTSGRNEQFF.

The rearrangement uses TRBV5-1 and TRBJ2-7; 10 bases match TRBD1. The ends lost 0 bases at V and 4 bases at J; junction bases unmatched: 7. The CDR3 loop spans 16 amino acids. The germline CDR1 and CDR2 sequences are SGHRS and YFSETQ. DNA of the CDR3: TGCGCCAGCAGCTTGGAATTGCGGACAGGGGGGTACGAGCAGTACTTC. The encoded protein is CASSLELRTGGYEQYF.

V is TRBV5-1 and J is TRBJ1-2; maybe TRBD1 (6 bases). This CDR3 region has 14 residues. CDR1 is SGHRS and CDR2 is YFSETQ in the germline V gene. Trimming stripped 3 bases from V and 7 bases from J, with 16 bases between. The CDR3 reads CASSSDSGVAGYTF. CDR3 nucleotides: TGCGCCAGCAGCTCGGACAGTGGGGTAGCTGGCTACACCTTC. Supplemented by reference TRBV5-1 and TRBJ1-2, the full variable domain reads KAGVTQTPRYLIKTRGQQVTLSCSPISGHRSVSWYQQTPGQGLQFLFEYFSETQRNKGNFPGRFSGRQFSNSRSEMNVSTLELGDSALYLCASSSDSGVAGYTFGSGTRLTVV.

This clone turned up a few times. In DNA, the CDR3 is TGCGCCAGCAGCCGGGGGAGGGAAGCGGTGAGTACCTCTGAAGCTTTCTTT. Translating gives CASSRGREAVSTSEAFF. J is TRBJ1-1 and V is TRBV5-1, with a possible D match to TRBD1 (5 bases). The CDR3 consists of 17 residues. Deletions cut 4 bases from V and 6 bases from J, with 25 bases between. Germline values: CDR1 SGHRS, CDR2 YFSETQ.

The chain couples TRBV12-3 or TRBV12-4 to TRBJ1-2, with a weak D call TRBD1 (5 bases). This CDR3 comprises 12 residues. Trimming took off 6 bases at V and 7 bases at J, with 12 bases between the two ends. The CDR3 DNA reads TGTGCCAGCAGGCAGGGTTCGGGTGGCTACACCTTC. Its translation is CASRQGSGGYTF.

This clone was seen just once. CDR3 bases: TGTGCCAGCAGCCCGGACAGGAGGAACACTGAAGCTTTCTTT. Its protein is CASSPDRRNTEAFF. The chain has TRBV6-5 and TRBJ1-1; 7 positions agree with TRBD1. V lost 6 bases, J lost 1 base, and 5 bases stayed unmatched. CDR3 length equals 14 residues. From germline, CDR1 is MNHEY and CDR2 SVGAGI.

This chain connects TRBV5-4 to TRBJ1-2, with TRBD1 matching over 7 bases. In germline, CDR1 is SGHNT, CDR2 YYREEE (reference sequence). The ends lost 1 base at V and 8 bases at J; junction bases unmatched: 14. The CDR3 sequence is 16 residues long. CDR3 amino acids: CASSLPDPDRVRGYTF. CDR3 coding DNA: TGTGCCAGCAGCTTGCCGGACCCCGACAGGGTGCGCGGCTACACCTTC.

The chain uses TRBV27 and TRBJ2-1; 9 bases align to TRBD2. The V segment lost 4 bases and the J segment 0 bases; nucleotides outside the gene matches: 7. Germline CDR1 MNHEY, CDR2 SMNVEV (reference sequence). The CDR3 extends over 17 amino acids. The CDR3 DNA follows: TGTGCCAGCAGTTCGAACCTAGCGGGACTCTCCTACAATGAGCAGTTCTTC. It translates to CASSSNLAGLSYNEQFF.

This chain uses TRBV27 with TRBJ1-5, with 9 bases aligning to TRBD1. With 5 bases clipped from V and 2 bases from J, the junction kept 10 bases outside the gene matches. The germline V gene has CDR1 MNHEY and CDR2 SMNVEV (reference sequence). CDR3 length: 17 amino acids. CDR3 loop: CASSKGTGIRGNQPQHF. As DNA, the CDR3 is TGTGCCAGCAGTAAGGGGACAGGGATTCGTGGCAATCAGCCCCAGCATTTT.

The chain employs TRBV5-1 and TRBJ1-2; D ambiguous. From germline, CDR1 is SGHRS and CDR2 YFSETQ. The V end lost 1 base, the J end lost 1 base, and 11 bases lay between the germline ends. CDR3 length equals 15 residues. The CDR3, as DNA: TGCGCCAGCAGCTTGTATTCGGGGTTTAACTATGGCTACACCTTC. It encodes CASSLYSGFNYGYTF.

The V and J genes are TRBV10-1 and TRBJ2-3; D may be TRBD1 (6 bases). CDR3 length equals 15 residues. V dropped 0 bases and J dropped 6 bases, with 13 bases sitting between them. CDR1 and CDR2 from the germline V gene are WNHNN and SYGVQD (reference sequence). The CDR3 sequence is CASSESRTVYDTQYF. In DNA, the CDR3 is TGCGCCAGCAGTGAGTCGAGGACAGTATACGATACGCAGTATTTT.

The V and J genes are TRBV7-2 and TRBJ2-5; tentative D call: TRBD1 (5 bases). CDR3 length: 14 amino acids. Trimming left V 0 bases short and J 5 bases short, with 10 bases between. Germline V gene sequence: CDR1 SGHTA, CDR2 FQGNSA. CDR3 residues: CASSLAGLTETQYF. CDR3 sequence (DNA): TGTGCCAGCAGCTTAGCGGGGCTTACGGAGACCCAGTACTTC.

The chain combines TRBV2 with TRBJ2-1; the match to TRBD2 covers 10 bases. Unmatched junction bases numbered 8, after V lost 2 bases and J lost 7 bases. This CDR3 region has 16 residues. In germline, CDR1 is SNHLY, CDR2 FYNNEI. CDR3 amino acids: CASSEMSGGARNEQFF. The CDR3 nucleotides are TGTGCCAGCAGTGAAATGAGCGGGGGGGCCCGGAATGAGCAGTTCTTC.

This chain joins TRBV9 and TRBJ2-5; 10 bases agree with TRBD1. Per the germline V gene, CDR1 is SGDLS and CDR2 is YYNGEE. The CDR3 spans 16 residues. Losses at the gene ends were 3 bases for V and 4 bases for J; bases not matched to a gene: 9. The CDR3 DNA is TGTGCCAGCAGCGGTCGACAGGGGGCGCGAGTAGAGACCCAGTACTTC. Its protein is CASSGRQGARVETQYF.

The genes are TRBV14 and TRBJ2-7, with TRBD2 as a possible D gene (7 bases). The germline V gene encodes CDR1 SGHDN and CDR2 FVKESK. This CDR3 contains 14 residues. Trimming pared 2 bases from V and 7 bases from J, leaving 15 bases between. CDR3 in amino acids: CASSQIRGGSEQYF. DNA for the CDR3: TGTGCCAGCAGCCAAATACGCGGGGGCTCGGAGCAGTACTTC.

The chain joins TRBV10-2 to TRBJ1-3; 9 bases line up with TRBD1. This CDR3 has 17 residues. Losses at the gene ends were 0 bases for V and 4 bases for J; bases not matched to a gene: 7. CDR1 is WSHSY, CDR2 SAAADI, per germline. The CDR3 here is CASSESAGTGIGNTIYF. CDR3 in DNA: TGCGCCAGCAGTGAGTCCGCCGGGACAGGGATCGGAAACACCATATATTTT.

This clone was detected once. The rearrangement uses TRBV5-8 and TRBJ2-7; TRBD2 aligns across 13 bases. This CDR3 contains 14 residues. In germline, CDR1 is SGHTS, CDR2 YDEGEE. The ends lost 4 bases at V and 4 bases at J; junction bases unmatched: 2. Here the CDR3 reads CASSPGLAGYEQYF. The CDR3 region has the DNA TGTGCCAGCAGCCCGGGACTAGCGGGGTACGAGCAGTACTTC.

CDR3 region: CASSLAGTGGEKLFF. In DNA form, the CDR3 reads TGTGCCAGCAGCTTAGCCGGGACAGGGGGCGAAAAACTGTTTTTT. The rearrangement uses TRBV7-2 and TRBJ1-4; 12 nucleotides align to TRBD1. The CDR3 contains 15 residues. CDR1 and CDR2 from the germline V gene are SGHTA and FQGNSA. The V and J ends lost 0 bases and 8 bases, in that order; junction bases with no gene match: 1.

The chain carries TRBV7-9 and TRBJ1-4; 8 bases map to TRBD1. Trimming took 4 bases from V and 0 from J; bases not matched to a gene: 4. Germline lookup yields CDR1 SEHNR and CDR2 FQNEAQ (reference sequence). CDR3 size: 16 residues. CDR3: CASSSGQGATNEKLFF. In DNA, the CDR3 is TGTGCCAGCAGCTCCGGACAGGGTGCAACTAATGAAAAACTGTTTTTT.

The rearrangement links TRBV6-5 to TRBJ1-2; TRBD1 aligns across 8 bases. The V and J ends lost 6 bases and 8 bases, in that order; junction bases with no gene match: 14. Germline loops: CDR1 MNHEY, CDR2 SVGAGI. This CDR3 spans 15 amino acids. CDR3 bases: TGTGCCAGCAGCTGGGACAGGCAAGGTTTTTTGGGCTACACCTTC. Translated: CASSWDRQGFLGYTF.

The chain uses TRBV6-5 and TRBJ2-4, with D perhaps matching TRBD2 (6 bases). The CDR3 covers 15 residues. Per germline, CDR1 MNHEY and CDR2 SVGAGI. The V end was cut by 6 bases, the J end by 0 bases, with 12 bases between. The CDR3 region is CASRPTAGAKNIQYF. The CDR3 DNA reads TGTGCCAGCAGACCGACAGCGGGAGCCAAAAACATTCAGTACTTC.

CDR3 nucleotide sequence: TGTGCCAGCAGCTTAGTACGGGTGGAGGAGCTGTTTTTT. It specifies CASSLVRVEELFF. This chain connects TRBV7-9 to TRBJ2-2; no clear D gene. The germline V gene has CDR1 SEHNR and CDR2 FQNEAQ (reference sequence). Deletions cut 1 base from V and 10 bases from J, with 10 bases between. The CDR3 consists of 13 residues.

V gene TRBV19 combines with J gene TRBJ1-1; the match to TRBD1 covers 9 bases. CDR3 length: 15 residues. J was trimmed by 5 bases and V by 5 bases; bases with no gene match: 9. Per the germline V gene, CDR1 is LNHDA and CDR2 is SQIVND (reference sequence). The CDR3 DNA sequence: TGTGCCAGTAGTTCCCAGACAGGGGGTAGAACTGAAGCTTTCTTT. Translated: CASSSQTGGRTEAFF.

The chain couples TRBV5-4 to TRBJ1-1, with 8 bases aligning to TRBD1. Per the germline V gene, CDR1 is SGHNT and CDR2 is YYREEE (reference sequence). The CDR3 contains 16 residues. J gave up 6 bases and V 4 bases, and 14 bases lay outside the gene matches. The CDR3 DNA reads as TGTGCCAGCAGCCTACCCACCAGGGGGCGCAGCTCTGAAGCTTTCTTT. Amino acid sequence: CASSLPTRGRSSEAFF.

V is TRBV14 and J is TRBJ2-1; D gene unclear. In germline, CDR1 is SGHDN, CDR2 FVKESK. This CDR3 is built from 12 residues. The germline V and J ends were trimmed by 4 bases and 3 bases, with 4 bases remaining between them. CDR3 coding DNA: TGTGCCAGCAGCCCCGTCTACAATGAGCAGTTCTTC. Encoded protein: CASSPVYNEQFF.